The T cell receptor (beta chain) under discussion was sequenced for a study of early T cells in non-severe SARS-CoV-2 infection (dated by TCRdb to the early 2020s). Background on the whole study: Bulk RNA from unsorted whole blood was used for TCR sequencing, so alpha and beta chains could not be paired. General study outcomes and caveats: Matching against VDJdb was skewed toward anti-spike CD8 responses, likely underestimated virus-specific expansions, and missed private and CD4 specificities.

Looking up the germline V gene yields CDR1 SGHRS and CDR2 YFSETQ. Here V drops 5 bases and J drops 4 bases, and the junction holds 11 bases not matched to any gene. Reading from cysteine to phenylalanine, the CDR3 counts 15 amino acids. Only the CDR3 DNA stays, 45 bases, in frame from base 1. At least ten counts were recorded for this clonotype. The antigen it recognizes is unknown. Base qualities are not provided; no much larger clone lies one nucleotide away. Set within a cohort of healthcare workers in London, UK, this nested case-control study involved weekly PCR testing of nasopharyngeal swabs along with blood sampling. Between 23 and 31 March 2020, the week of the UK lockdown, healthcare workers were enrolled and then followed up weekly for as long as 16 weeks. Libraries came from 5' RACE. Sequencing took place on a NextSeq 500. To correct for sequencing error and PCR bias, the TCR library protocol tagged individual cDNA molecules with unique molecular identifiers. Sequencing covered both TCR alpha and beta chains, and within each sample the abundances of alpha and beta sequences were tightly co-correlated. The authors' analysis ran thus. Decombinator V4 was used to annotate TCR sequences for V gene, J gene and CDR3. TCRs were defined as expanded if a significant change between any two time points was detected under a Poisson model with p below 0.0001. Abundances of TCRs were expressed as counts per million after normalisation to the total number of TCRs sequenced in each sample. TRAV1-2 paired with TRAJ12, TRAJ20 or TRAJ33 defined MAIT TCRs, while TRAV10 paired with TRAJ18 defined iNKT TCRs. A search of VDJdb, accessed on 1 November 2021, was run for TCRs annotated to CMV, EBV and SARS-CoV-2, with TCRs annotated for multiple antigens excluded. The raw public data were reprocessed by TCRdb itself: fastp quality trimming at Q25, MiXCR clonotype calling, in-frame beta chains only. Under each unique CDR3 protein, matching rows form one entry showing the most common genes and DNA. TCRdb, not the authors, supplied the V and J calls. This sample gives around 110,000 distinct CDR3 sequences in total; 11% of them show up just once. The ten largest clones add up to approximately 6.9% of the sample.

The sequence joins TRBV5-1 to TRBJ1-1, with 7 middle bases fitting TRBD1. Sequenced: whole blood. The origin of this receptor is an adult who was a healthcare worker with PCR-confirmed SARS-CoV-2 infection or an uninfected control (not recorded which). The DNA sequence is TGCGCCAGCAGAGCCGACAGGGTTATTGGCACTGAAGCTTTCTTT. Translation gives CASRADRVIGTEAFF.